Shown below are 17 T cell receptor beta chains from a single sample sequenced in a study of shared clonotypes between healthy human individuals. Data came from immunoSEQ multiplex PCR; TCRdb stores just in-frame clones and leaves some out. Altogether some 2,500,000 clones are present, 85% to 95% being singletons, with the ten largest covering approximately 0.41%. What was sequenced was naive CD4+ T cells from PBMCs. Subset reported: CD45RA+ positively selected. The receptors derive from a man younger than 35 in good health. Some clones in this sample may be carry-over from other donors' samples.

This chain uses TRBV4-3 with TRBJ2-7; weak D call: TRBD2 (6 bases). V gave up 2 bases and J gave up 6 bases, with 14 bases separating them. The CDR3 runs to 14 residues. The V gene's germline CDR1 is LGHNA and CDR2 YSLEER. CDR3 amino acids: CASSQWGEGFEQYF. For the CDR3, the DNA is TGCGCCAGCAGCCAATGGGGGGAAGGGTTCGAGCAGTACTTC.

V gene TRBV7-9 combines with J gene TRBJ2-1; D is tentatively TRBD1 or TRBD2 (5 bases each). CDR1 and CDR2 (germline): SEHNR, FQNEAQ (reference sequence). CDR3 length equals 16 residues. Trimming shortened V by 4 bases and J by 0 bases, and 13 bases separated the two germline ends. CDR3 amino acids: CASSSPGRISYNEQFF. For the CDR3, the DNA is TGTGCCAGCAGCTCCCCGGGACGCATCTCCTACAATGAGCAGTTCTTC.

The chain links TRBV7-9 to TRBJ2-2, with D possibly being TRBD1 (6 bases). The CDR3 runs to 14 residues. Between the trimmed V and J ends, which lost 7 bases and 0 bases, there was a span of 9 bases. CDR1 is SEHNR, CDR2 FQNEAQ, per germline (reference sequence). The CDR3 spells CASTGQSNTGELFF. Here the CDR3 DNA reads TGTGCCAGCACCGGACAGTCGAACACCGGGGAGCTGTTTTTT.

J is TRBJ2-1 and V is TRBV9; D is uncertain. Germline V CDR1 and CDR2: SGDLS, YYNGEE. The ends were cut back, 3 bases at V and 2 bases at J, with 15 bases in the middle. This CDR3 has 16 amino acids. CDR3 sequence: CASSAPVGSTYNEQFF. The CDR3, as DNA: TGTGCCAGCAGCGCCCCCGTCGGCAGTACCTACAATGAGCAGTTCTTC.

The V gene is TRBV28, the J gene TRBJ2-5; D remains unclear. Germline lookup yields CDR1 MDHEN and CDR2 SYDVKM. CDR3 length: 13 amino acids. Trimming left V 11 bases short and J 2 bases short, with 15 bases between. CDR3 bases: TGTGCCGTAGATGGAGCAGATCAAGAGACCCAGTACTTC. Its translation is CAVDGADQETQYF.

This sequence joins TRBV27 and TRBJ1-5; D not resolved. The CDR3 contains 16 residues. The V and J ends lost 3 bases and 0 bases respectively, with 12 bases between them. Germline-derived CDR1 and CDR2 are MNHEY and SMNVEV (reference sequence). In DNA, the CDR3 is TGTGCCAGCAGTTTGATCGGACGGAATAGCAATCAGCCCCAGCATTTT. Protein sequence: CASSLIGRNSNQPQHF.

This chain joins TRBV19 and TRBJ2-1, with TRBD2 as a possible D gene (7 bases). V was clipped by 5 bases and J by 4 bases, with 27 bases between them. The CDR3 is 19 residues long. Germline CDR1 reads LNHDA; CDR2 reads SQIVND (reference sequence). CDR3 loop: CASSWYRVGAGRAYNEQFF. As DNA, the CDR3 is TGTGCCAGTAGTTGGTACAGGGTAGGAGCGGGACGAGCTTACAATGAGCAGTTCTTC.

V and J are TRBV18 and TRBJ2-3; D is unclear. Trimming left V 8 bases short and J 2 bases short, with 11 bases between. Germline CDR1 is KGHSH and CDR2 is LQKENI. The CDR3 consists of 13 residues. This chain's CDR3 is CASPSCPTDTQYF. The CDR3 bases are TGTGCCAGCCCAAGTTGCCCCACAGATACGCAGTATTTT.

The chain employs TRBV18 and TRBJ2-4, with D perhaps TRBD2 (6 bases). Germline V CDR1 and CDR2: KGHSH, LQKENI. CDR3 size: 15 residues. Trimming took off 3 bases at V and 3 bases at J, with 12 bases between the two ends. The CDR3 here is CASSPEGRGKNIQYF. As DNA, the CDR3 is TGTGCCAGCTCACCGGAGGGGAGAGGCAAAAACATTCAGTACTTC.

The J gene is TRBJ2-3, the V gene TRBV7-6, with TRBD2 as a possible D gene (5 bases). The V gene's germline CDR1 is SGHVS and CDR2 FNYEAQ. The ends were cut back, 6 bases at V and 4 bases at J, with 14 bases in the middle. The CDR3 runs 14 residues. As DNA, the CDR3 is TGTGCCAGCAGTCCGCGTAGCGTTCCAGATACGCAGTATTTT. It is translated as CASSPRSVPDTQYF.

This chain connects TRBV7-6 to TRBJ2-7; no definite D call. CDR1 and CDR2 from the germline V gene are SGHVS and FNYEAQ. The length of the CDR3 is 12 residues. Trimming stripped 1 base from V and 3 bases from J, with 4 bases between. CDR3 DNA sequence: TGTGCCAGCAGCTTAGTTAGCTACGAGCAGTACTTC. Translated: CASSLVSYEQYF.

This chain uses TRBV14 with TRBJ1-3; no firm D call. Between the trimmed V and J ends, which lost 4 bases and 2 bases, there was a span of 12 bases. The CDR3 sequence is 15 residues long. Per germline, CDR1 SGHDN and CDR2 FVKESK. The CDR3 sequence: CASSRWRGPGNTIYF. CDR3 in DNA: TGTGCCAGCAGCCGCTGGAGAGGCCCTGGAAACACCATATATTTT.

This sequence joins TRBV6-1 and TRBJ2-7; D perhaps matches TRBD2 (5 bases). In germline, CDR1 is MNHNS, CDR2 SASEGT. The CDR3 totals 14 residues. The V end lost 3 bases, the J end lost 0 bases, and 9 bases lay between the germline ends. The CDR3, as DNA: TGTGCCAGCAGTGAGCCGGGATCCTCCTACGAGCAGTACTTC. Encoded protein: CASSEPGSSYEQYF.

In DNA form, the CDR3 reads TGTGCCAGCAGCTTAGCGCGGGACAACAATGAGCAGTTCTTC. Its translation: CASSLARDNNEQFF. The chain carries TRBV7-9 and TRBJ2-1; D possibly matches TRBD1 or TRBD2 (6 bases each). The CDR3 length is 14 residues. Germline V lookup: CDR1 SEHNR, CDR2 FQNEAQ (reference sequence). Trimming stripped 0 bases from V and 5 bases from J, with 8 bases between.

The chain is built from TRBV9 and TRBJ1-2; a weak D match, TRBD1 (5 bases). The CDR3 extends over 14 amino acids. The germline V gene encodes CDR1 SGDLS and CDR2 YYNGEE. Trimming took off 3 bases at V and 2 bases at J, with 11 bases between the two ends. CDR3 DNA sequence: TGTGCCAGCAGCGGCACGTCAGGGAACTATGGCTACACCTTC. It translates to CASSGTSGNYGYTF.

The CDR3 DNA sequence: TGTGCCAGCAGCCAGGGACAGATTAGCTCTGGAAACACCATATATTTT. This translates into CASSQGQISSGNTIYF. The chain uses TRBV5-4 and TRBJ1-3; TRBD1 agrees at 7 bases. Germline V gene sequence: CDR1 SGHNT, CDR2 YYREEE (reference sequence). The V segment lost 4 bases and the J segment 0 bases; nucleotides outside the gene matches: 7. The CDR3 is made up of 16 amino acids.

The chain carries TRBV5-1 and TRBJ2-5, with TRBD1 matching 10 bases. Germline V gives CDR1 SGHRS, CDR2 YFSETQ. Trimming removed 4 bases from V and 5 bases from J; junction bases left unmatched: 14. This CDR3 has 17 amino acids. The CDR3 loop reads CASSLRQTGGAGETQYF. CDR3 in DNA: TGCGCCAGCAGCCTTCGACAGACAGGGGGCGCAGGGGAGACCCAGTACTTC.